These 6 T cell receptor beta chains share one sample of origin, sequenced in a study of blood T cells in healthy people across ages. It was with a sample-barcoded 5' primer and a J-beta primer mix that a second PCR of about 6 to 12 cycles was run. One entry per CDR3 protein, called by TCRdb with MiXCR from the 5' RACE reads. The sample contains around 1,000,000 distinct CDR3 sequences, almost 25% of which appear only once. A further study also used this sample, focusing on T cells of mothers and their children.

The sequenced material came from blood. The receptors were sampled from a girl aged 2-10 years in good health.

The rearrangement uses TRBV6-2 or TRBV6-3 and TRBJ1-4; unclear D gene. Trimming removed 2 bases from V and 8 bases from J, with 9 bases in between. The length of the CDR3 is 13 residues. Per germline, CDR1 MNHEY and CDR2 SVGEGT. The CDR3 loop is CASSYAQEEKLFF. In DNA, the CDR3 is TGTGCCAGCAGTTACGCCCAGGAGGAAAAACTGTTTTTT.

The chain has TRBV5-1 and TRBJ2-3; 12 bases match TRBD2. The CDR3 covers 18 residues. V was pared by 0 bases and J by 3 bases, with 8 bases of the junction left unmatched. The germline CDR1 and CDR2 sequences are SGHRS and YFSETQ. The DNA for the CDR3 is TGCGCCAGCAGCTTGGGTCTAGCGGGAGGGCCGTCTACAGATACGCAGTATTTT. Protein sequence: CASSLGLAGGPSTDTQYF.

The chain links TRBV27 to TRBJ1-2, with D uncertain. Trimming removed 3 bases from V and 6 bases from J, with 20 bases in between. Germline-derived CDR1 and CDR2 are MNHEY and SMNVEV (reference sequence). This CDR3 has 16 residues. The CDR3 is CASSFLGLREINGYTF. The CDR3 DNA is TGTGCCAGCAGTTTCCTCGGTTTGAGGGAGATAAATGGCTACACCTTC.

This clonotype was observed a handful of times. This chain uses TRBV12-3 or TRBV12-4 with TRBJ1-1; 7 positions agree with TRBD1. This CDR3 is built from 17 residues. J was trimmed by 1 base and V by 3 bases; bases with no gene match: 11. The CDR3, as DNA: TGTGCCAGCAGTTTCCCGAGGGGGCGGGATCAGAACACTGAAGCTTTCTTT. Translation: CASSFPRGRDQNTEAFF.

About this clonotype: Because the CDR3 is missing its conserved closing phenylalanine or tryptophan, this is likely a read error. Because the CDR3's place on the DNA is in doubt, the DNA is left out and the CDR3 is given as listed by TCRdb. V and J are TRBV4-2 and TRBJ2-5; no DNA check was done on the table's D call, TRBD1. Germline V lookup: CDR1 LGHNA, CDR2 YNFKEQ. A total of 13 residues make up the CDR3, ends included. This CDR3 is CASSQGPGTPVSV.

This chain links TRBV2 with TRBJ2-2; the D is unclear. The V gene lost 11 bases and the J gene lost 2 bases, with 15 bases spanning the gap. Per germline, CDR1 SNHLY and CDR2 FYNNEI. CDR3 size: 14 residues. The CDR3 nucleotides read TGTGCCTCCAGCAATAACGGCAACACCGGGGAGCTGTTTTTT. Protein product: CASSNNGNTGELFF.